This T cell receptor beta chain derives from a study of Ad26.COV2.S vaccination and SARS-CoV-2 variants. Study in general: Enrollment placed the donor in the COV1001 Ad26.COV2.S trial arm. Intramuscular Ad26.COV2.S at 5x10^10 or 1x10^11 viral particles.

A word on this clone: Its antigen is unknown.

The treatment denotes: 19 received Ad26.COV2.S at low or high dose, single or two shots; 5 received placebo; per-sample allocation not given. Sampling happened 63 days after the first vaccine or placebo injection. It was an adult aged 18-55 years in Boston who was the donor. Only in-frame clones appear in the TCRdb table, and some are missing; sequencing was by immunoSEQ multiplex PCR. The table lists more than 400,000 clones, roughly 91% of them singletons. This CDR3 is built from 13 residues. The study, taken as a whole, reports: Once vaccination had occurred, spike-specific CD8+ and CD4+ T cell responses reportedly showed substantial breadth.

The material sequenced was peripheral blood, taken in a trial of Ad26.COV2.S vaccine versus placebo. This TCR was sampled from a person between 18 and 65 years old who received the Ad26.COV2.S COVID-19 vaccine or a placebo. The chain joins TRBV21-1 to TRBJ1-5. TRBV21-1 is deemed a pseudogene. The CDR3 DNA follows: TGTGCCACCGCTTTACCACTTAATCAGCCCCAGCATTTT. Translated: CATALPLNQPQHF.